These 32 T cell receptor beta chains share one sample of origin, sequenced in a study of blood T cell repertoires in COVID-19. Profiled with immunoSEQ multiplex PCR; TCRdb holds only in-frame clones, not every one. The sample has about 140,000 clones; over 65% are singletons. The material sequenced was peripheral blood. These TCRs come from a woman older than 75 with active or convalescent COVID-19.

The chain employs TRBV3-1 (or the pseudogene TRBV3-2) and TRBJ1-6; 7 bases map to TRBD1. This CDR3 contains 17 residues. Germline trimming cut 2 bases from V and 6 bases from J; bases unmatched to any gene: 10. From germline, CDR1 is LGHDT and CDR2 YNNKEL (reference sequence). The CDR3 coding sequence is TGTGCCAGCAGCCAATCCACCTCGGGACAGATTAATTCACCCCTCCACTTT. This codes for CASSQSTSGQINSPLHF.

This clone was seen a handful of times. This CDR3 is CASRQGDGGYTF. The CDR3 bases are TGTGCCAGCAGACAGGGAGATGGCGGCTACACCTTC. This chain connects TRBV27 to TRBJ1-2, with a tentative D call TRBD1 (6 bases). Trimming stripped 6 bases from V and 8 bases from J, with 13 bases between. Germline V lookup: CDR1 MNHEY, CDR2 SMNVEV (reference sequence). The CDR3 runs 12 residues.

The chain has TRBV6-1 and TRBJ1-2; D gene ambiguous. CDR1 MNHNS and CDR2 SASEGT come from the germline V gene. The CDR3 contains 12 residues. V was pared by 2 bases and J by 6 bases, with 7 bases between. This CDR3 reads CASSELSHGYTF. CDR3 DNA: TGTGCCAGCAGTGAACTTTCTCATGGCTACACCTTC.

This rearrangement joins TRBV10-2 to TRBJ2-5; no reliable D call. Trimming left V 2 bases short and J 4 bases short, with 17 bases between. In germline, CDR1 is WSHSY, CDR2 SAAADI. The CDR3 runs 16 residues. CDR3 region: CASSERRSLVGETQYF. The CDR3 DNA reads TGCGCCAGCAGTGAGAGGAGATCCCTAGTAGGAGAGACCCAGTACTTC.

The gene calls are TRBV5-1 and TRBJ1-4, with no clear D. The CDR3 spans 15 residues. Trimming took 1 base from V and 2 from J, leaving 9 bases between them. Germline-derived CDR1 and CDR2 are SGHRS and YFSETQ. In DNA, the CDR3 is TGCGCCAGCAGCTTGTTTGGTGAGACTAATGAAAAACTGTTTTTT. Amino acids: CASSLFGETNEKLFF.

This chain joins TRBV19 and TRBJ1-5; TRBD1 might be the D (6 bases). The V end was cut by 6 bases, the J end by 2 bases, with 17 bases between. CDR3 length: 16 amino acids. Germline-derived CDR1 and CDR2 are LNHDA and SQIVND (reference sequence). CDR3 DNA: TGTGCCAGTAGGAAATCTGCAGGGGACGGCAATCAGCCCCAGCATTTT. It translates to CASRKSAGDGNQPQHF. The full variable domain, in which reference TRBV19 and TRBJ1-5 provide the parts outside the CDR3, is DGGITQSPKYLFRKEGQNVTLSCEQNLNHDAMYWYRQDPGQGLRLIYYSQIVNDFQKGDIAEGYSVSREKKESFPLTVTSAQKNPTAFYLCASRKSAGDGNQPQHFGDGTRLSIL.

Here the CDR3 DNA reads TGTGCCAGTGCGAGGGGGCCAAGGGATACGCAGTATTTT. This translates into CASARGPRDTQYF. V is TRBV9 and J is TRBJ2-3; TRBD1 matches 7 bases. V was pared by 8 bases and J by 6 bases, with 9 bases of the junction left unmatched. Per the germline V gene, CDR1 is SGDLS and CDR2 is YYNGEE. The CDR3 length is 13 residues.

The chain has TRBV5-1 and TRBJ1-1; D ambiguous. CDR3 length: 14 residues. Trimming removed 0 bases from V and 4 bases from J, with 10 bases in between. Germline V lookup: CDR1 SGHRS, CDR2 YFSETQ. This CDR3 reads CASSLDGRGTEAFF. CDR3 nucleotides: TGCGCCAGCAGCTTGGACGGCCGAGGCACTGAAGCTTTCTTT.

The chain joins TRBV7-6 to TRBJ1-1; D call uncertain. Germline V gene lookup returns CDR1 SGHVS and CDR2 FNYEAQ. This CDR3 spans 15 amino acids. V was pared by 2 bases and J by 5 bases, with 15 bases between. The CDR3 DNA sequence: TGTGCCAGCAGCTTAAGCCGCCATCCGGGGACTGAAGCTTTCTTT. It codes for CASSLSRHPGTEAFF.

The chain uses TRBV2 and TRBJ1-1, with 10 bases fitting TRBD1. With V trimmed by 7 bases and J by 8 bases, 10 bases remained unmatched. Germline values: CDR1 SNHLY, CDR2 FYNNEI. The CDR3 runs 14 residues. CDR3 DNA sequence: TGTGCCAGCAAAAGGACAGGGGGGATAGAAGAAGCTTTCTTT. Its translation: CASKRTGGIEEAFF.

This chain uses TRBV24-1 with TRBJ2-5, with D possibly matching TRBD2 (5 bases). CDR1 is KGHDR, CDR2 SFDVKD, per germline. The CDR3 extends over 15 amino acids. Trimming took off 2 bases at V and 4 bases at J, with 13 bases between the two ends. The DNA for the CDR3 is TGTGCCACCAGTGATTATACGGGGAGCGGAGAGACCCAGTACTTC. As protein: CATSDYTGSGETQYF.

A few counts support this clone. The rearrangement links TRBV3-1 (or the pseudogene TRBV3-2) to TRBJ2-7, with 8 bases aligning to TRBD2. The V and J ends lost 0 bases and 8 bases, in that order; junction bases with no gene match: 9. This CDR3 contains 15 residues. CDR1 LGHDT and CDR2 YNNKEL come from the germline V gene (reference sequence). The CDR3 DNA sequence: TGTGCCAGCAGCCAAGATGTCGAGGGACTAGGGAAGCAGTACTTC. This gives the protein CASSQDVEGLGKQYF.

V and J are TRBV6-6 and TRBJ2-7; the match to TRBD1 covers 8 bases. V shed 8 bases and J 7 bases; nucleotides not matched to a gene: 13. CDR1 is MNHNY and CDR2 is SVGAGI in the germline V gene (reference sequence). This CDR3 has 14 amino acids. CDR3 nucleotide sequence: TGTGCCAGCTATAGAGGGCAGGGGGCGCGAGAGCAGTACTTC. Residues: CASYRGQGAREQYF.

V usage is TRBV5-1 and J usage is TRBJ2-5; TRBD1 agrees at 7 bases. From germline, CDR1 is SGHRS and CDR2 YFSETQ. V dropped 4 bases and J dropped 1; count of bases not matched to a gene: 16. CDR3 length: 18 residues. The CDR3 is CASSNGTAWVGRQETQYF. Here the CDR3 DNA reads TGCGCCAGCAGCAACGGGACAGCCTGGGTAGGCCGCCAAGAGACCCAGTACTTC.

CDR3 region: CASTGGATVNSPLHF. The CDR3 bases are TGTGCCAGCACTGGCGGGGCAACAGTTAATTCACCCCTCCACTTT. This chain joins TRBV2 and TRBJ1-6; TRBD1 is a possible D gene (5 bases). The V gene's germline CDR1 is SNHLY and CDR2 FYNNEI. V was pared by 7 bases and J by 6 bases, with 16 bases between. CDR3 length: 15 residues.

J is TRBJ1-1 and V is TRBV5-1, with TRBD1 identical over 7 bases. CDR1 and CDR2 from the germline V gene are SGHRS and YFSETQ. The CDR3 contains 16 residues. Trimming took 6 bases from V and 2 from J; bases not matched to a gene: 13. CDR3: CASIDRDRTLNTEAFF. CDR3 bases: TGCGCCAGCATCGACCGGGACAGAACTCTTAACACTGAAGCTTTCTTT.

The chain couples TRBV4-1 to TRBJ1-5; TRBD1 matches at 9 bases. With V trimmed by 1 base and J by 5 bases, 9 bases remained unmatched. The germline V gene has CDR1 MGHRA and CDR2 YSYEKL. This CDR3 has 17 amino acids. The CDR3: CASSQAIDRGLYQPQHF. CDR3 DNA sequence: TGCGCCAGCAGCCAAGCAATCGACAGGGGGTTATATCAGCCCCAGCATTTT.

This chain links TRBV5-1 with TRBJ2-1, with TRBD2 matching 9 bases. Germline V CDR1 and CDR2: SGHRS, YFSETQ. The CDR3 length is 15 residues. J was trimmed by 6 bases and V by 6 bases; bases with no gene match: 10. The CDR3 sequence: CASTDTGTSLNEQFF. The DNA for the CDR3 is TGCGCCAGCACCGATACCGGGACTAGCCTCAATGAGCAGTTCTTC.

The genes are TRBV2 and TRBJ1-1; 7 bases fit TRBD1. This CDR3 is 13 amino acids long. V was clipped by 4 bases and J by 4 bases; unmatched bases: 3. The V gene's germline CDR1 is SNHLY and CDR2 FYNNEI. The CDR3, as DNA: TGTGCCAGCAGTGCCGACAGGGCCACTGAAGCTTTCTTT. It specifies CASSADRATEAFF.

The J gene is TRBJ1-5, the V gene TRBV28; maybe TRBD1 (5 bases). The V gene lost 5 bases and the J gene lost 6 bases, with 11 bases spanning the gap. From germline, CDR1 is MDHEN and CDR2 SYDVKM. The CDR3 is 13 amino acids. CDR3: CASSTDSLQPQHF. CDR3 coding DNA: TGTGCCAGCAGTACAGACAGCCTTCAGCCCCAGCATTTT.

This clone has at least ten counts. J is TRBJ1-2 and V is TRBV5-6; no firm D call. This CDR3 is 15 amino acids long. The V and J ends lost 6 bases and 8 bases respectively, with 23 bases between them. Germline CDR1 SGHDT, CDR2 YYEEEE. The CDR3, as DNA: TGTGCCAGCATCCCCCGCGGAGGGCGGGCTGGAGGCTACACCTTC. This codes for CASIPRGGRAGGYTF. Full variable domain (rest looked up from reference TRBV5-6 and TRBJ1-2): DAGVTQSPTHLIKTRGQQVTLRCSPKSGHDTVSWYQQALGQGPQFIFQYYEEEERQRGNFPDRFSGHQFPNYSSELNVNALLLGDSALYLCASIPRGGRAGGYTFGSGTRLTVV.

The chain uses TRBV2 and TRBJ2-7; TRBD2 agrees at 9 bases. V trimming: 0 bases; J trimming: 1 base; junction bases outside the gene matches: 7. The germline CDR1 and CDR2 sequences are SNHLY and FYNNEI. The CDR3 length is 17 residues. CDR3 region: CASSEALLAGSSYEQYF. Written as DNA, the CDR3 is TGTGCCAGCAGTGAAGCTCTGCTAGCGGGGTCATCCTACGAGCAGTACTTC.

The CDR3 nucleotides are TGTGCCACCAGCACCGGGGATAGGTTGGCCACCGGGGAGCTGTTTTTT. Protein: CATSTGDRLATGELFF. This rearrangement joins TRBV15 to TRBJ2-2, with a tentative D call TRBD2 (5 bases). Trimming stripped 4 bases from V and 4 bases from J, with 16 bases between. Germline values: CDR1 LNHNV, CDR2 YYDKDF (reference sequence). The length of the CDR3 is 16 residues.

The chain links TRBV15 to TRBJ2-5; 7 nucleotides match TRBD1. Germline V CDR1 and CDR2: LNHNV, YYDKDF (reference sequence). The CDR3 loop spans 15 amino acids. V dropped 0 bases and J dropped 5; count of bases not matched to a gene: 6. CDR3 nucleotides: TGTGCCACCAGCAGAGAGGGGACAGATGGGGAGACCCAGTACTTC. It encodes CATSREGTDGETQYF.

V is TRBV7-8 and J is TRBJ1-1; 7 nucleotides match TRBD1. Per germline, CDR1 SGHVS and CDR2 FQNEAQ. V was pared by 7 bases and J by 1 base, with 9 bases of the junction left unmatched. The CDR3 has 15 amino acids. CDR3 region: CASIDRVKRNTEAFF. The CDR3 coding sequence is TGTGCCAGCATAGACAGGGTGAAAAGGAACACTGAAGCTTTCTTT.

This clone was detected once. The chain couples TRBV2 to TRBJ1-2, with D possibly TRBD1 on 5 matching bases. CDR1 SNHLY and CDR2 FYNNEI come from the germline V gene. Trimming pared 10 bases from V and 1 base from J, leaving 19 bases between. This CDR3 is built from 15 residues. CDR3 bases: TGTGCCAACGAAGCAGGGATTGTCGGTAACTATGGCTACACCTTC. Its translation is CANEAGIVGNYGYTF.

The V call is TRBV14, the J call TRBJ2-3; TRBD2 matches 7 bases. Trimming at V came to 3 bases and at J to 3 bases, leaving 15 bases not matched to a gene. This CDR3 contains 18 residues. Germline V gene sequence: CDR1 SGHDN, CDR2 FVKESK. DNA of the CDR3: TGTGCCAGCAGCCAGTCCCCTGGGTGGCGGGGGTCGACAGATACGCAGTATTTT. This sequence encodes CASSQSPGWRGSTDTQYF.

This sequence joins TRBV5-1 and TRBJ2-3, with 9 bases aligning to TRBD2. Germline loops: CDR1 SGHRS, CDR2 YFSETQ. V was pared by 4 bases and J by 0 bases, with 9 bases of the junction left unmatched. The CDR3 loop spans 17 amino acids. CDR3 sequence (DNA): TGCGCCAGCAGCCCAACAGGGACTAGCAGAAGCACAGATACGCAGTATTTT. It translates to CASSPTGTSRSTDTQYF.

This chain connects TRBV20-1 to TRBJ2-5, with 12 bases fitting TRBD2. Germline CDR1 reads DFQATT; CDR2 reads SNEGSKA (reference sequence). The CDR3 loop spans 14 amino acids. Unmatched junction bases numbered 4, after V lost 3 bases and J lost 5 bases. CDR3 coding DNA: TGCAGTGCTAGTGGCCTAGCGGGGGGGGAGACCCAGTACTTC. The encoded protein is CSASGLAGGETQYF.

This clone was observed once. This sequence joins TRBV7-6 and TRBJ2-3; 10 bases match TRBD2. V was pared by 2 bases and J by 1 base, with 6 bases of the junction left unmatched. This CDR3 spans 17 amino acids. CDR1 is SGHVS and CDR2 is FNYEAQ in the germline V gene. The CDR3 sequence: CASSLYAGTSGTDTQYF. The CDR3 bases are TGTGCCAGCAGCTTATACGCCGGGACTAGCGGCACAGATACGCAGTATTTT.

CDR3 loop: CASSKQGDLFVETQYF. CDR3 sequence (DNA): TGCGCCAGCAGCAAACAGGGGGACCTCTTTGTTGAGACCCAGTACTTC. This chain links TRBV5-1 with TRBJ2-5; TRBD1 aligns across 8 bases. J gave up 5 bases and V 4 bases, and 13 bases lay outside the gene matches. Per germline, CDR1 SGHRS and CDR2 YFSETQ. The CDR3 length is 16 residues.

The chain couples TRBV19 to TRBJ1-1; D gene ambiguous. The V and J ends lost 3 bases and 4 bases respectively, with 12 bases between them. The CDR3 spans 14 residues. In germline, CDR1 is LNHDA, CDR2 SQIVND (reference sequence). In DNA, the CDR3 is TGTGCCAGTAGTATGCGGGCGCGGGGCACTGAAGCTTTCTTT. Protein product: CASSMRARGTEAFF.